The next 26 T cell receptor beta chains were all read from a single sample in a study of regulatory T cells in long-lasting Graves disease. To make TCR beta libraries, researchers used iRepertoire HTBI primers and Arm-PCR of CDR3 regions. TCRdb itself ran the multiplex PCR reads through MiXCR, one entry per CDR3 protein. The table lists 400,000 to 500,000 distinct CDR3 sequences, about 15% of them singletons, with around 10% in the top ten. Documented time point: newly diagnosed GD, antithyroid drugs for less than 3 months. PBMC-extracted RNA yielded the TCR library. These data were likewise used in another study, on T cells in Graves' hyperthyroidism and ophthalmopathy.

This sample comprised peripheral blood mononuclear cells (PBMCs), obtained at new diagnosis, from a patient treated with antithyroid drugs. These receptors were obtained from a woman aged 25 to 45 with Graves disease.

The chain is built from TRBV12-3 or TRBV12-4 and TRBJ1-2, with D unresolved. The CDR3 spans 13 residues. Between the trimmed V and J ends, which lost 4 bases and 6 bases, there was a span of 12 bases. CDR3 sequence reads: CASSSGAGHGYTF. Written as DNA, the CDR3 is TGTGCCAGCAGTTCCGGCGCCGGCCATGGCTACACCTTC.

There are a few counts of this clonotype. The chain carries TRBV15 and TRBJ2-3, with no clear D. The germline V and J ends were trimmed by 8 bases and 7 bases, with 13 bases remaining between them. The CDR3 sequence is 12 residues long. The V gene's germline CDR1 is LNHNV and CDR2 YYDKDF (reference sequence). The CDR3 nucleotides are TGTGCCACCGGAGAAGGAGTGAATACGCAGTATTTT. This translates into CATGEGVNTQYF. Based on the CDR3 plus reference TRBV15 and TRBJ2-3, the full variable domain is DAMVIQNPRYQVTQFGKPVTLSCSQTLNHNVMYWYQQKSSQAPKLLFHYYDKDFNNEADTPDNFQSRRPNTSFCFLDIRSPGLGDTAMYLCATGEGVNTQYFGPGTRLTVL.

This clonotype was counted ten times or more. At one boundary the junction diverges from the germline segment, which might be a read error. The chain joins TRBV2 to TRBJ1-6; no firm D call. This CDR3 has 11 residues. Germline V gene sequence: CDR1 SNHLY, CDR2 FYNNEI. The CDR3 DNA follows: TGTGCCAGCAGTGACCCCCTTCCTTCCCGCTTC. Its protein product is CASSDPLPSRF.

This clonotype was seen at least ten times. J is TRBJ2-3 and V is TRBV12-3 or TRBV12-4; D is perhaps TRBD2 (6 bases). CDR3 length: 14 amino acids. Trimming shortened V by 8 bases and J by 0 bases, and 12 bases separated the two germline ends. DNA for the CDR3: TGTGCCAGCGGGGGGACCCGCAGCACAGATACGCAGTATTTT. This gives the protein CASGGTRSTDTQYF.

This clonotype was recorded many times. The chain combines TRBV16 with TRBJ1-2; 8 nucleotides agree with TRBD1. The CDR3 runs to 18 residues. The V gene's germline CDR1 is KGHSY and CDR2 FQNENV. The V and J ends lost 1 base and 8 bases, in that order; junction bases with no gene match: 18. CDR3 in amino acids: CASSQYGAGGVSSPGYTF. In DNA, the CDR3 is TGTGCCAGCAGCCAATATGGGGCAGGGGGCGTCAGCTCCCCCGGCTACACCTTC. The complete variable domain, with remaining parts taken from reference TRBV16 and TRBJ1-2, reads GEEVAQTPKHLVRGEGQKAKLYCAPIKGHSYVFWYQQVLKNEFKFLISFQNENVFDETGMPKERFSAKCLPNSPCSLEIQATKLEDSAVYFCASSQYGAGGVSSPGYTFGSGTRLTVV.

A remark on this clonotype: One base away lies a much larger clone, so this may be a sequencing read error. The genes are TRBV4-1 and TRBJ1-2, with 7 bases lining up with TRBD1. This CDR3 is 16 amino acids long. V lost 3 bases to trimming and J lost 6 bases; unmatched junction nucleotides: 13. Germline CDR1 and CDR2: MGHRA and YSYEKL. The CDR3 DNA reads TGCGCCAGCAGCCACTACCGGGACAGCCTCAACCATGGCTACACCTTC. Translation gives CASSHYRDSLNHGYTF.

This clonotype occurred many times. This chain uses TRBV20-1 with TRBJ2-2, with TRBD2 matching 8 bases. Trimming took 3 bases from V and 5 from J; bases not matched to a gene: 8. Germline V gives CDR1 DFQATT, CDR2 SNEGSKA (reference sequence). The CDR3 sequence is 15 residues long. DNA for the CDR3: TGCAGTGCTAGGTTCCAGCGGGAGTATACCGGGGAGCTGTTTTTT. Residues: CSARFQREYTGELFF.

This clonotype was counted many times. The genes are TRBV18 and TRBJ2-1; D is perhaps TRBD2 (7 bases). Trimming pared 3 bases from V and 2 bases from J, leaving 11 bases between. The germline gives CDR1 KGHSH, CDR2 LQKENI. This CDR3 comprises 15 residues. The CDR3 DNA is TGTGCCAGCTCACCTTCGGGGGGCGCCTACAATGAGCAGTTCTTC. Translation: CASSPSGGAYNEQFF. The variable domain in full, with the rest retrieved from reference TRBV18 and TRBJ2-1, is NAGVMQNPRHLVRRRGQEARLRCSPMKGHSHVYWYRQLPEEGLKFMVYLQKENIIDESGMPKERFSAEFPKEGPSILRIQQVVRGDSAAYFCASSPSGGAYNEQFFGPGTRLTVL.

This clonotype was counted ten times or more. The J gene is TRBJ2-7, the V gene TRBV6-2 or TRBV6-3; 7 bases are shared with TRBD1. The CDR3 runs to 15 residues. Germline CDR1 and CDR2: MNHEY and SVGEGT. V trimming: 4 bases; J trimming: 3 bases; junction bases outside the gene matches: 9. CDR3 sequence reads: CASSSTGSSYYEQYF. CDR3 in DNA: TGTGCCAGCAGTTCGACAGGGTCCTCCTACTACGAGCAGTACTTC.

The sample holds many counts of this clonotype. V and J are TRBV2 and TRBJ2-6; D is undetermined. The CDR3 runs to 16 residues. V lost 4 bases to trimming and J lost 0 bases, with 10 bases between them. CDR1 and CDR2 (germline): SNHLY, FYNNEI. CDR3 coding DNA: TGTGCCAGCAGTGTAGACCGACACTCTGGGGCCAACGTCCTGACTTTC. It encodes CASSVDRHSGANVLTF.

This clonotype was seen a few times. CDR3 coding DNA: TGTGCCAGCCAAACAGGGGGCGTCCACAATGAGCAGTTCTTC. It encodes CASQTGGVHNEQFF. The chain uses TRBV7-2 and TRBJ2-1, with TRBD1 identical over 9 bases. V dropped 8 bases and J dropped 5; count of bases not matched to a gene: 7. The CDR3 is 14 residues long. Germline assignment: CDR1 SGHTA and CDR2 FQGNSA.

This clonotype showed up just a few times. The CDR3 is CADHGDRGQGSNQPQHF. DNA of the CDR3: TGTGCCGACCACGGGGACAGGGGGCAAGGGAGCAATCAGCCCCAGCATTTT. V is TRBV6-4 and J is TRBJ1-5; TRBD1 matches 12 bases. The CDR3 is made up of 17 amino acids. V gave up 11 bases and J gave up 1 base; unmatched junction bases: 12. The V gene's germline CDR1 is MRHNA and CDR2 SNTAGT.

This clonotype appeared many times. The rearrangement uses TRBV24-1 and TRBJ2-7; D not resolved. The ends were cut back, 2 bases at V and 7 bases at J, with 14 bases in the middle. The CDR3 is made up of 14 amino acids. From germline, CDR1 is KGHDR and CDR2 SFDVKD. CDR3 bases: TGTGCCACCAGTGATTCGGCACGAATGGAAGAGCAGTACTTC. Translating it yields CATSDSARMEEQYF.

The table lists this clonotype with many counts. CDR3 coding DNA: TGCAGTGCTAGCAGGGGGCAGACCTACGAGCAGTACTTC. Protein: CSASRGQTYEQYF. The V gene is TRBV20-1, the J gene TRBJ2-7, with 8 bases lining up with TRBD1. V was clipped by 3 bases and J by 2 bases; unmatched bases: 3. The CDR3 runs to 13 residues. CDR1 is DFQATT, CDR2 SNEGSKA, per germline (reference sequence).

This clonotype was picked up many times. The chain has TRBV2 and TRBJ1-5, with a tentative D call TRBD1 (6 bases). Trimming removed 5 bases from V and 2 bases from J, with 16 bases in between. The CDR3 spans 16 residues. The germline gives CDR1 SNHLY, CDR2 FYNNEI. For the CDR3, the DNA is TGTGCCAGCAGTAGATCCCCGACAGGAGGCAATCAGCCCCAGCATTTT. Protein: CASSRSPTGGNQPQHF.

In its sample, this clonotype was seen many times. This chain links TRBV6-1 with TRBJ1-1; perhaps TRBD1 as D (6 bases). This CDR3 is built from 16 residues. Trimming stripped 6 bases from V and 1 base from J, with 18 bases between. CDR1 MNHNS and CDR2 SASEGT come from the germline V gene. The DNA for the CDR3 is TGTGCCAGCAGACCCCCGATACAGGGCGAGAACACTGAAGCTTTCTTT. The encoded protein is CASRPPIQGENTEAFF.

This clonotype was seen ten or more times. The V and J genes are TRBV7-2 and TRBJ1-2, with D maybe TRBD1 (5 bases). CDR1 and CDR2 from the germline V gene are SGHTA and FQGNSA. V was shortened by 1 base and J by 6 bases, with 18 bases between the two germline ends. The CDR3 sequence is 16 residues long. The CDR3 region is CASSLEAAGNYDGYTF. CDR3 nucleotide sequence: TGTGCCAGCAGCTTAGAGGCGGCAGGGAATTACGATGGCTACACCTTC.

This clonotype appeared a few times. The genes are TRBV4-3 and TRBJ2-1; 10 positions match TRBD2. The trim removed 0 bases at V and 6 bases at J, leaving 11 bases unmatched. The germline V gene encodes CDR1 LGHNA and CDR2 YSLEER. CDR3 size: 18 residues. CDR3 loop: CASSQDFLAGVPPNEQFF. CDR3 coding DNA: TGCGCCAGCAGCCAAGATTTTCTAGCGGGAGTACCCCCCAATGAGCAGTTCTTC.

This clonotype has only a few counts. This chain's CDR3 is CASSFALDRGDYEQYF. CDR3 DNA sequence: TGTGCCAGCAGCTTCGCGCTGGACAGGGGTGATTACGAGCAGTACTTC. The rearrangement joins TRBV7-6 to TRBJ2-7, with 9 bases aligning to TRBD1. Trimming cost V 3 bases and J 4 bases; bases outside gene matches: 10. CDR3 length: 16 residues. Germline CDR1 reads SGHVS; CDR2 reads FNYEAQ.

There are a few counts of this clonotype. The gene calls are TRBV7-9 and TRBJ2-1, with 10 bases that match TRBD2. J lost 2 bases, V lost 6 bases, and 7 bases had no gene match. Germline loops: CDR1 SEHNR, CDR2 FQNEAQ (reference sequence). The CDR3 contains 16 residues. The CDR3 loop reads CASSSIAGGTYNEQFF. The CDR3 nucleotides are TGTGCCAGCAGTTCAATAGCGGGAGGCACCTACAATGAGCAGTTCTTC.

This clonotype was picked up many times. This chain uses TRBV12-5 with TRBJ2-5; possibly TRBD1 for D (7 bases). V was trimmed by 5 bases and J by 4 bases, leaving 20 bases between them. The length of the CDR3 is 16 residues. Germline V gives CDR1 LGHNT, CDR2 FRNRAP. The CDR3 bases are TGTGCTAGTGGTCTGGAGGGGGCAGGGGAGCGAGAGACCCAGTACTTC. As protein: CASGLEGAGERETQYF.

The table lists this clonotype with a few counts. The chain carries TRBV19 and TRBJ2-3, with 7 bases fitting TRBD2. Germline V CDR1 and CDR2: LNHDA, SQIVND (reference sequence). V dropped 5 bases and J dropped 5; count of bases not matched to a gene: 16. This CDR3 has 17 residues. CDR3 loop: CASSGSTSALRGDTQYF. Written as DNA, the CDR3 is TGTGCCAGTAGTGGCAGCACTAGCGCCTTGAGGGGAGATACGCAGTATTTT.

The sample holds many counts of this clonotype. The chain uses TRBV20-1 and TRBJ2-7, with 9 bases that match TRBD1. The CDR3 spans 14 residues. Trimming took 4 bases from V and 4 from J; bases not matched to a gene: 8. Germline values: CDR1 DFQATT, CDR2 SNEGSKA (reference sequence). In DNA form, the CDR3 reads TGCAGTGCTAAGGGACAGGGTGGGCGGTACGAGCAGTACTTC. Its translation: CSAKGQGGRYEQYF.

The sample holds many counts of this clonotype. The chain recombines TRBV20-1 with TRBJ2-7, with 10 positions matching TRBD2. CDR1 is DFQATT and CDR2 is SNEGSKA in the germline V gene (reference sequence). CDR3 size: 15 residues. Germline trimming cut 2 bases from V and 4 bases from J; bases unmatched to any gene: 8. The chain's CDR3 is CSARPGSSGRYEQYF. The CDR3 DNA reads as TGCAGTGCTAGACCCGGTTCTAGCGGGAGATACGAGCAGTACTTC.

The chain is built from TRBV4-2 and TRBJ2-7, with a tentative D call TRBD2 (6 bases). V lost 1 base, J lost 4 bases, and 8 bases lay in between. Germline loops: CDR1 LGHNA, CDR2 YNFKEQ. The CDR3 contains 13 residues. The CDR3 loop is CASSQGGEYEQYF. The CDR3 region has the DNA TGTGCCAGCAGCCAAGGGGGGGAGTACGAGCAGTACTTC.

This clonotype was seen at least ten times. The chain combines TRBV28 with TRBJ2-7; D remains ambiguous. Deletions cut 4 bases from V and 0 bases from J, with 19 bases between. The germline gives CDR1 MDHEN, CDR2 SYDVKM. This CDR3 contains 17 residues. In nucleotides, the CDR3 is TGTGCCAGCAGTTCTCCTCATGGACGGCCTTACTCCTACGAGCAGTACTTC. Translating gives CASSSPHGRPYSYEQYF. The whole variable domain, remainder taken from reference TRBV28 and TRBJ2-7, is DVKVTQSSRYLVKRTGEKVFLECVQDMDHENMFWYRQDPGLGLRLIYFSYDVKMKEKGDIPEGYSVSREKKERFSLILESASTNQTSMYLCASSSPHGRPYSYEQYFGPGTRLTVT.